The present T cell receptor (beta chain) was sequenced within a study of blood T cells in healthy people across ages. This clonotype was seen ten or more times. Its specificity is not known. Sample-barcoded 5' priming and a J-beta primer mix drove a second PCR of about 7 to 12 cycles. MiXCR was run by TCRdb on the 5' RACE reads, yielding one entry per CDR3 protein. The sample holds 1.6 million or so distinct CDR3 sequences, about 35% seen once. General observations from the study: Naive CD4+ cell counts and diversity both ran higher in long-lived than in aged donors. A strong correlation was seen between TCR beta diversity and naive T cell percentage.

Peripheral blood from each donor was collected in a volume of about 10 milliliters. V gave up 3 bases and J gave up 3 bases, with 6 bases separating them. Germline V lookup: CDR1 DFQATT, CDR2 SNEGSKA (reference sequence). CDR3 length equals 11 residues. The chain joins TRBV20-1 to TRBJ2-7; D ambiguous. The sequencing sample was made of blood. This sequence was found in a woman in her 30s in good health. This CDR3 reads CSAREGYEQYF. Written as DNA, the CDR3 is TGCAGTGCTAGGGAAGGCTACGAGCAGTACTTC.